The 8 T cell receptor beta chains below all came from one sample that was sequenced in a study of blood T cell repertoires in COVID-19. Profiled with immunoSEQ multiplex PCR; TCRdb holds only in-frame clones, not every one. The sample carries over 250,000 clones, roughly 87% recorded once. The sequenced sample consisted of PBMCs or T cells enriched from blood (not recorded which). These receptors were collected from a woman under 30 who had recovered from COVID-19.

The chain carries TRBV20-1 and TRBJ2-3; 9 nucleotides line up with TRBD2. This CDR3 comprises 13 residues. V lost 3 bases, J lost 3 bases, and 1 base stayed unmatched. Germline V gene data show CDR1 as DFQATT and CDR2 as SNEGSKA (reference sequence). CDR3 protein: CSASSGSTDTQYF. CDR3 coding DNA: TGCAGTGCTAGTAGCGGGAGTACAGATACGCAGTATTTT.

About this clone itself: Its ends do not fully match the called genes, so a read error is possible. The chain has TRBV6-5 and TRBJ2-1; D may be TRBD2 (5 bases). Germline CDR1 and CDR2: MNHEY and SVGAGI. This CDR3 comprises 14 residues. Written as DNA, the CDR3 is TGTGCCAGCAGTTACTCGGACTCCTCCAATGAGCAGTTCTTC. Translation: CASSYSDSSNEQFF.

The rearrangement links TRBV5-6 to TRBJ2-5, with D unclear. The germline CDR1 and CDR2 sequences are SGHDT and YYEEEE. V lost 1 base and J lost 4, with 8 bases in between. The CDR3 spans 13 residues. The CDR3 region is CASSLWSGETQYF. The CDR3 DNA sequence: TGTGCCAGCAGCTTGTGGTCGGGAGAGACCCAGTACTTC.

The chain carries TRBV7-9 and TRBJ2-1, with TRBD2 matching over 9 bases. CDR3 length equals 12 residues. CDR1 and CDR2 from the germline V gene are SEHNR and FQNEAQ (reference sequence). Germline trimming cut 3 bases from V and 10 bases from J; bases unmatched to any gene: 1. The CDR3 DNA follows: TGTGCCAGCAGCTTTCTAGCGGGGGAGCAGTTCTTC. It codes for CASSFLAGEQFF.

The chain carries TRBV18 and TRBJ2-5; 11 bases agree with TRBD2. The J segment lost 5 bases and the V segment lost 3 bases, leaving 2 bases of the junction unmatched. From germline, CDR1 is KGHSH and CDR2 LQKENI. This CDR3 has 14 amino acids. The CDR3 DNA reads TGTGCCAGCTCACCCGGGACTAGCGGTGAGACCCAGTACTTC. Protein: CASSPGTSGETQYF.

The chain is built from TRBV28 and TRBJ2-5; 7 bases align to TRBD1. CDR3 size: 14 residues. CDR1 MDHEN and CDR2 SYDVKM come from the germline V gene. J was trimmed by 5 bases and V by 6 bases; bases with no gene match: 9. CDR3 sequence: CASRPTGTRETQYF. CDR3 nucleotides: TGTGCCAGCAGGCCGACAGGGACGCGCGAGACCCAGTACTTC.

This chain joins TRBV18 and TRBJ2-3, with D unresolved. This CDR3 contains 15 residues. V dropped 2 bases and J dropped 1 base, with 10 bases sitting between them. Per the germline V gene, CDR1 is KGHSH and CDR2 is LQKENI. The CDR3 DNA follows: TGTGCCAGCTCACCATTTGCGCTGCGCACAGATACGCAGTATTTT. It translates to CASSPFALRTDTQYF.

The chain links TRBV13 to TRBJ1-2; the D is unclear. The CDR3 consists of 15 residues. CDR1 PRHDT and CDR2 FYEKMQ come from the germline V gene (reference sequence). V was trimmed by 5 bases and J by 3 bases, leaving 16 bases between them. CDR3 sequence: CASSPSATAHYGYTF. In nucleotides, the CDR3 is TGTGCCAGCAGCCCTAGCGCAACAGCCCACTATGGCTACACCTTC.